This is a list of T cell receptor beta chains from one sample in a study of OX40 agonist ivuxolimab in advanced cancers. Only in-frame clones appear in the TCRdb table, and some are missing; sequencing was by immunoSEQ multiplex PCR. The repertoire holds approximately 88,000 clones, with more than 70% as singletons. The sequences come from CD4+ or CD8+ T cells sorted from blood, collected in a trial of the OX40 agonist ivuxolimab. The receptor set was obtained from an adult with an advanced solid tumor such as melanoma, head and neck, liver or kidney cancer. CDR3s include the opening cysteine and the closing phenylalanine or tryptophan. A D gene is named only where the DNA matches it firmly.

TRBJ1-2	-	TRBV5-4	TGTGCCAGCAGCTTGTCAAAGAACTATGGCTACACCTTC	CASSLSKNYGYTF
TRBJ1-2	-	TRBV7-6	TGTGCCAGCAGCTTAAGCTGGGGGGCTAGTGGGGGCTACACCTTC	CASSLSWGASGGYTF
TRBJ1-2	-	TRBV19	TGTGCCAGTAGTACCTCCCGGCAACACACCTTC	CASSTSRQHTF
TRBJ1-5	-	TRBV10-2	TGCGCCAGCAGTGACAGCCGCAATCAGCCCCAGCATTTT	CASSDSRNQPQHF
TRBJ2-1	-	TRBV29-1	TGCAGCGTTGAAGGCCCTCGAAACGGGTTCTTC	CSVEGPRNGFF
TRBJ2-3	-	TRBV10-3	TGTGCCATCAGTGAGTTCCTCGGGGGTTCGGGCACAGATACGCAGTATTTT	CAISEFLGGSGTDTQYF
TRBJ2-7	TRBD1	TRBV30	TGTGCCTGGAATTCGGGACAGGGGGCCCACGAGCAGTACTTC	CAWNSGQGAHEQYF
TRBJ2-2	-	TRBV6-4	TGTGCCAGCAGCGAACAGGGACCCGGGGAGCTGTTTTTT	CASSEQGPGELFF
TRBJ1-2	-	TRBV6-6	TGTGCCAGCATAGGGGTTAACTATGGCTACACCTTC	CASIGVNYGYTF
TRBJ1-3	-	TRBV25-1	TGTGCCAGTGTAGGATCTGGTTACGGATCTGGAAACACCATATATTTT	CASVGSGYGSGNTIYF